One sample yielded the 30 T cell receptor beta chains listed below, sequenced in a study of T-cell memory formation after mild COVID-19. TCRdb redid the calling of the 5' RACE reads with MiXCR, one entry per CDR3 protein. The top ten clones hold approximately 8% of a sample with around 510,000 distinct CDR3 sequences, about 22% of them seen once. The material sequenced was PBMCs or a T cell subset sorted from them (not recorded which). Receptor source: an adult woman who had mild COVID-19 (a few samples of this study predate the infection). Cell type and time point are not known.

The sample holds a few counts of this clonotype. V and J are TRBV7-2 and TRBJ2-3; the match to TRBD2 covers 8 bases. The germline CDR1 and CDR2 sequences are SGHTA and FQGNSA. This CDR3 comprises 15 residues. With V trimmed by 1 base and J by 5 bases, 5 bases remained unmatched. DNA for the CDR3: TGTGCCAGCAGCTTAGTCGGGAGGGTGAGAGATACGCAGTATTTT. It codes for CASSLVGRVRDTQYF.

This clonotype was found once. The chain has TRBV27 and TRBJ1-1; tentatively, D is TRBD1 (5 bases). V gave up 3 bases and J gave up 4 bases, with 15 bases separating them. Looked up from germline, CDR1 is MNHEY and CDR2 is SMNVEV (reference sequence). The length of the CDR3 is 15 residues. CDR3 DNA sequence: TGTGCCAGCAGTTTTGGCCAGGGATGTAGCACTGAAGCTTTCTTT. Encoded protein: CASSFGQGCSTEAFF.

Ten or more counts support this clonotype. The chain joins TRBV5-1 to TRBJ2-7, with D possibly being TRBD1 or TRBD2 (5 bases each). The germline gives CDR1 SGHRS, CDR2 YFSETQ. The CDR3 length is 14 residues. Trimming shortened V by 3 bases and J by 6 bases, and 16 bases separated the two germline ends. Here the CDR3 reads CASSSGLYLSEQYF. The CDR3 DNA sequence: TGCGCCAGCAGCTCGGGGCTCTACCTAAGCGAGCAGTACTTC.

This clonotype appeared a few times. The DNA of the CDR3 is TGTGCCAGCAGCCGGACAGGGTACTCCTACGAGCAGTACTTC. Its translation is CASSRTGYSYEQYF. The V gene is TRBV6-5, the J gene TRBJ2-7; 8 positions match TRBD1. The CDR3 is made up of 14 amino acids. V lost 6 bases and J lost 0; bases outside the gene matches: 4. Germline V gives CDR1 MNHEY, CDR2 SVGAGI.

This clonotype was counted a few times. The V gene is TRBV20-1, the J gene TRBJ2-2; a possible D gene is TRBD1 (6 bases). V lost 7 bases, J lost 1 base, and 28 bases lay in between. Germline assignment: CDR1 DFQATT and CDR2 SNEGSKA (reference sequence). CDR3 length: 19 residues. The CDR3 protein is CSGTQGSRQAPRNTGELFF. The CDR3 region has the DNA TGCAGTGGCACACAGGGATCCCGCCAGGCCCCCCGGAACACCGGGGAGCTGTTTTTT.

V and J are TRBV2 and TRBJ1-6, with 8 nucleotides matching TRBD1. The CDR3 contains 15 residues. CDR1 is SNHLY, CDR2 FYNNEI, per germline. J lost 5 bases, V lost 7 bases, and 7 bases had no gene match. The CDR3 bases are TGTGCCAGCAACTCGGGACAGGTCAATAATTCACCCCTCCACTTT. Encoded protein: CASNSGQVNNSPLHF.

This clonotype was counted between two and nine times. This chain connects TRBV27 to TRBJ2-3; D may be TRBD1 (5 bases). This CDR3 contains 14 residues. Germline CDR1 is MNHEY and CDR2 is SMNVEV (reference sequence). Trimming removed 5 bases at V and 4 bases at J, with 13 bases between. CDR3 sequence: CASSQGNPADTQYF. DNA of the CDR3: TGTGCCAGCAGTCAGGGCAACCCCGCAGATACGCAGTATTTT.

This clonotype was observed a few times. V is TRBV6-5 and J is TRBJ1-5, with no clear D. The CDR3 sequence is 15 residues long. Germline CDR1 MNHEY, CDR2 SVGAGI. V lost 7 bases, J lost 0 bases, and 13 bases lay in between. CDR3 nucleotide sequence: TGTGCCAGCAAGCCGATACCTTATAGCAATCAGCCCCAGCATTTT. This translates into CASKPIPYSNQPQHF.

This clonotype was recorded a few times. This chain joins TRBV4-2 and TRBJ2-4; 7 bases line up with TRBD1. Germline CDR1 and CDR2: LGHNA and YNFKEQ. This CDR3 contains 15 residues. Germline trimming cut 4 bases from V and 3 bases from J; bases unmatched to any gene: 6. CDR3 DNA: TGTGCCAGCAGCCGAAGACAGGGAGACAAAAACATTCAGTACTTC. This codes for CASSRRQGDKNIQYF.

This clonotype was counted ten times or more. In DNA, the CDR3 is TGTGCCAGCAGTTACGTTCCGGGTGAGCAGTTCTTC. It yields the protein CASSYVPGEQFF. The chain has TRBV6-5 and TRBJ2-1; D unresolved. Germline V gene data show CDR1 as MNHEY and CDR2 as SVGAGI. There are 12 residues in the CDR3. The V end lost 2 bases, the J end lost 9 bases, and 8 bases lay between the germline ends.

The genes are TRBV6-5 and TRBJ2-6; no firm D call. In germline, CDR1 is MNHEY, CDR2 SVGAGI. The CDR3 has 14 residues. The V end was cut by 0 bases, the J end by 3 bases, with 3 bases between. CDR3 protein: CASSYSIGANVLTF. The CDR3 DNA reads as TGTGCCAGCAGTTACTCGATTGGGGCCAACGTCCTGACTTTC.

This clonotype was detected a few times. The rearrangement links TRBV5-1 to TRBJ2-7, with D uncertain. There are 14 residues in the CDR3. V dropped 0 bases and J dropped 0 bases, with 7 bases sitting between them. CDR1 and CDR2 (germline): SGHRS, YFSETQ. CDR3 coding DNA: TGCGCCAGCAGCTTGGGAACCTACTCCTACGAGCAGTACTTC. This gives the protein CASSLGTYSYEQYF.

There are many counts of this clonotype. The chain uses TRBV3-1 and TRBJ2-3; D unresolved. Germline V gene sequence: CDR1 LGHDT, CDR2 YNNKEL (reference sequence). CDR3 length: 11 residues. Trimming stripped 3 bases from V and 7 bases from J, with 5 bases between. This CDR3 is CASSQGNTQYF. The CDR3 DNA is TGTGCCAGCAGCCAGGGTAATACGCAGTATTTT.

This clonotype was seen more than once but under ten times. In DNA form, the CDR3 reads TGTGCCAGCAGCCCTCCTAGCACGGATCAGCCCCAGCATTTT. It yields the protein CASSPPSTDQPQHF. The gene calls are TRBV7-8 and TRBJ1-5; D not resolved. Trimming left V 5 bases short and J 5 bases short, with 13 bases between. The germline V gene encodes CDR1 SGHVS and CDR2 FQNEAQ. This CDR3 comprises 14 residues.

This clonotype has a count of ten or more. The CDR3 is CSASPSFLAGGLSYNEQFF. The CDR3 bases are TGCAGTGCTAGTCCTAGCTTCCTAGCGGGGGGACTCTCCTACAATGAGCAGTTCTTC. The rearrangement links TRBV20-1 to TRBJ2-1; 11 bases line up with TRBD2. From germline, CDR1 is DFQATT and CDR2 SNEGSKA (reference sequence). The V gene end was trimmed by 3 bases and the J gene end by 0 bases; junction bases not matched to a gene: 13. This CDR3 is built from 19 residues.

The chain carries TRBV3-1 and TRBJ2-7; 10 bases are shared with TRBD2. V lost 3 bases and J lost 4; bases outside the gene matches: 9. Germline V gene sequence: CDR1 LGHDT, CDR2 YNNKEL (reference sequence). This CDR3 has 16 residues. CDR3 nucleotides: TGTGCCAGCAGCCACCTTAGCGGGAGGAGGGGATACGAGCAGTACTTC. Encoded protein: CASSHLSGRRGYEQYF.

This clonotype has a handful of counts. The rearrangement links TRBV18 to TRBJ2-1; 8 bases are a match to TRBD2. The V gene end was trimmed by 5 bases and the J gene end by 9 bases; junction bases not matched to a gene: 9. This CDR3 is built from 14 residues. CDR1 and CDR2 from the germline V gene are KGHSH and LQKENI. The CDR3 here is CASSMGGLAVEQFF. The CDR3 coding sequence is TGTGCCAGCTCAATGGGTGGACTAGCCGTTGAGCAGTTCTTC.

The rearrangement links TRBV7-6 to TRBJ2-2; 10 bases align to TRBD2. Germline CDR1 reads SGHVS; CDR2 reads FNYEAQ. V trimming: 7 bases; J trimming: 4 bases; junction bases outside the gene matches: 9. The CDR3 is 16 residues long. CDR3 coding DNA: TGTGCCAGCACCACCTTAGCGGGGGGCCGCACCGGGGAGCTGTTTTTT. Translating it yields CASTTLAGGRTGELFF. Combining the CDR3 with reference TRBV7-6 and TRBJ2-2 gives the whole variable domain GAGVSQSPRYKVTKRGQDVALRCDPISGHVSLYWYRQALGQGPEFLTYFNYEAQQDKSGLPNDRFSAERPEGSISTLTIQRTEQRDSAMYRCASTTLAGGRTGELFFGEGSRLTVL.

This chain links TRBV30 with TRBJ2-7; D remains unclear. The CDR3 covers 13 residues. Per the germline V gene, CDR1 is GTSNPN and CDR2 is SVGIG (reference sequence). Trimming took 2 bases from V and 0 from J, leaving 8 bases between them. The CDR3 loop is CAWSLDGSYEQYF. DNA for the CDR3: TGTGCCTGGAGTCTGGACGGCTCCTACGAGCAGTACTTC.

This rearrangement joins TRBV7-2 to TRBJ1-4, with D perhaps TRBD1 (5 bases). Trimming left V 4 bases short and J 8 bases short, with 14 bases between. Germline V gene data show CDR1 as SGHTA and CDR2 as FQGNSA. The CDR3 is 14 amino acids. As DNA, the CDR3 is TGTGCCAGCAGCTCGAGCAGGGTTGGAGAAAAACTGTTTTTT. Translated, it gives CASSSSRVGEKLFF.

The chain employs TRBV5-1 and TRBJ2-1, with 10 bases matching TRBD2. Germline CDR1 SGHRS, CDR2 YFSETQ. The length of the CDR3 is 19 residues. Trimming at V came to 7 bases and at J to 1 base, leaving 17 bases not matched to a gene. CDR3 sequence: CASSRGGSLAGVSYNEQFF. The CDR3 nucleotides read TGCGCCAGCTCGCGCGGGGGTTCGCTAGCGGGGGTATCCTACAATGAGCAGTTCTTC.

This chain connects TRBV7-9 to TRBJ2-7; the match to TRBD1 covers 8 bases. The V gene end was trimmed by 5 bases and the J gene end by 12 bases; junction bases not matched to a gene: 9. Germline V gene lookup returns CDR1 SEHNR and CDR2 FQNEAQ (reference sequence). The CDR3 is 12 residues long. The CDR3 DNA follows: TGTGCCAGCAGCCGAGACAGGGGTAGCTGGTACTTC. This translates into CASSRDRGSWYF.

This clonotype has a handful of counts. This chain joins TRBV20-1 and TRBJ1-1; D is uncertain. V was shortened by 0 bases and J by 8 bases, with 13 bases between the two germline ends. CDR1 is DFQATT, CDR2 SNEGSKA, per germline (reference sequence). The CDR3 is 13 amino acids. The CDR3 region has the DNA TGCAGTGCTAGAGACCTCGGGAGACACGAAGCTTTCTTT. Translation gives CSARDLGRHEAFF.

The rearrangement links TRBV7-9 to TRBJ1-1, with no clear D. There are 12 residues in the CDR3. V gave up 3 bases and J gave up 10 bases, with 12 bases separating them. The germline V gene encodes CDR1 SEHNR and CDR2 FQNEAQ (reference sequence). The CDR3 loop reads CASSLLDLGAFF. The CDR3 nucleotides read TGTGCCAGCAGCTTGTTAGATCTAGGAGCTTTCTTT.

V and J are TRBV5-6 and TRBJ2-1; TRBD1 aligns across 8 bases. Trimming removed 2 bases from V and 7 bases from J; junction bases left unmatched: 8. The CDR3 totals 15 residues. Per germline, CDR1 SGHDT and CDR2 YYEEEE. For the CDR3, the DNA is TGTGCCAGCAGCTTACAGGGGGAGCCGCGAAATGAGCAGTTCTTC. It yields the protein CASSLQGEPRNEQFF.

This clonotype was picked up one time. The CDR3 protein is CASSLIELSGIGMGEQFF. CDR3 DNA sequence: TGTGCCAGCAGCTTGATTGAACTATCGGGGATCGGGATGGGCGAGCAGTTCTTC. The chain has TRBV5-5 and TRBJ2-1, with a possible D match to TRBD2 (5 bases). The CDR3 consists of 18 residues. V lost 1 base and J 10 bases, leaving 27 bases between the germline ends. Germline V CDR1 and CDR2: SGHKS, YYEKEE (reference sequence).

In its sample, this clonotype was seen a few times. The V call is TRBV6-5, the J call TRBJ2-7; D gene ambiguous. The CDR3 loop spans 14 amino acids. The germline CDR1 and CDR2 sequences are MNHEY and SVGAGI. V lost 5 bases, J lost 3 bases, and 14 bases lay in between. CDR3 in amino acids: CASSPDSKGYEQYF. Written as DNA, the CDR3 is TGTGCCAGCAGTCCGGATTCAAAGGGCTACGAGCAGTACTTC.

The chain employs TRBV9 and TRBJ1-1; D is unresolved. This CDR3 contains 14 residues. The V end lost 1 base, the J end lost 1 base, and 8 bases lay between the germline ends. CDR1 and CDR2 (germline): SGDLS, YYNGEE. The CDR3 here is CASSVRSRNTEAFF. DNA for the CDR3: TGTGCCAGCAGCGTACGAAGTCGGAACACTGAAGCTTTCTTT.

The V and J genes are TRBV7-2 and TRBJ1-1, with TRBD1 identical over 8 bases. V lost 1 base to trimming and J lost 2 bases; unmatched junction nucleotides: 6. Germline V gene sequence: CDR1 SGHTA, CDR2 FQGNSA. The CDR3 consists of 16 residues. This CDR3 reads CASSLGTSGGNTEAFF. CDR3 in DNA: TGTGCCAGCAGCTTAGGAACATCAGGGGGCAACACTGAAGCTTTCTTT. The full variable domain, its missing parts supplied by reference TRBV7-2 and TRBJ1-1, is GAGVSQSPSNKVTEKGKDVELRCDPISGHTALYWYRQSLGQGLEFLIYFQGNSAPDKSGLPSDRFSAERTGGSVSTLTIQRTQQEDSAVYLCASSLGTSGGNTEAFFGQGTRLTVV.

V gene TRBV20-1 combines with J gene TRBJ2-1, with 7 bases fitting TRBD1. After removal of 4 bases from V and 6 bases from J, the junction contained 15 bases not matched to a gene. The V gene's germline CDR1 is DFQATT and CDR2 SNEGSKA (reference sequence). This CDR3 comprises 16 residues. In nucleotides, the CDR3 is TGCAGTGCTAACACCAAGACAGGGACCTTTTTCAATGAGCAGTTCTTC. Translating gives CSANTKTGTFFNEQFF.